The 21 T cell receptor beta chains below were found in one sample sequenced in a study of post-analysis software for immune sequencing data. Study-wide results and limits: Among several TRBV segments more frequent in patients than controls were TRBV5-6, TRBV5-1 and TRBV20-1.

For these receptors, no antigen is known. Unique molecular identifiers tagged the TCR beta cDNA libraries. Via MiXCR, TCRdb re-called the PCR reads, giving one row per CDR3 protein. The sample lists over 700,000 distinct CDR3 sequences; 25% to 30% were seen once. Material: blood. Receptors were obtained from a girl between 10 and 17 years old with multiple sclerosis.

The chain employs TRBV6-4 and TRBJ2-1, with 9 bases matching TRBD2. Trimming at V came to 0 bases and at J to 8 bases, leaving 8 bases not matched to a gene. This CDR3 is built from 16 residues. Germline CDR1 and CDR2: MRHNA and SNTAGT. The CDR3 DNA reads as TGTGCCAGCAGTGACTCGGGCGGGAGGGCCGGAGATGAGCAGTTCTTC. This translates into CASSDSGGRAGDEQFF.

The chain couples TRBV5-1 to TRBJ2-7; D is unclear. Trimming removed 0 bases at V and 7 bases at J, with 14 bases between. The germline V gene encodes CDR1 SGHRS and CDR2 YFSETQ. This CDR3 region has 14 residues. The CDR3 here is CASSLVSGYNEQYF. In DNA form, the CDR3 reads TGCGCCAGCAGCTTGGTTTCAGGCTACAATGAGCAGTACTTC.

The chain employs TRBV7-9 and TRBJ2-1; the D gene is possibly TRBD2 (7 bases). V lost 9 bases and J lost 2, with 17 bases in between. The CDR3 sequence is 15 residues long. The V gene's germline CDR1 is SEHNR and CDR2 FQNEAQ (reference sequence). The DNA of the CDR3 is TGTGCCAGAGGGGGAGGGCTAGAGACCTACAATGAGCAGTTCTTC. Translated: CARGGGLETYNEQFF.

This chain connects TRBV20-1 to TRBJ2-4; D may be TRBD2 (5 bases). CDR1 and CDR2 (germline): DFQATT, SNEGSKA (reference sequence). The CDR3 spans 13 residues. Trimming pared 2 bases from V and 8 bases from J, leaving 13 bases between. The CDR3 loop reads CSARLDQRDIQYF. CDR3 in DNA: TGCAGTGCTAGACTAGACCAGAGGGACATTCAGTACTTC.

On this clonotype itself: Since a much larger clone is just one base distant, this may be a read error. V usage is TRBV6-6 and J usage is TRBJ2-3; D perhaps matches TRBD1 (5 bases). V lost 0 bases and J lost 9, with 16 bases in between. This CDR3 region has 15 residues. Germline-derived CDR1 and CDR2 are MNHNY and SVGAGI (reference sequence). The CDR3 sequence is CASSYSMGQVGTQYF. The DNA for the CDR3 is TGTGCCAGCAGTTACTCAATGGGGCAGGTTGGAACGCAGTATTTT.

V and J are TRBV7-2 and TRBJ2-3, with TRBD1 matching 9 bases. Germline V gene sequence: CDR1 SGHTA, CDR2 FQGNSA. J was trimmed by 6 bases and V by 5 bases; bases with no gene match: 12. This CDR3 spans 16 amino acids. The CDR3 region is CASSIRTGAGEDTQYF. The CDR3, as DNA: TGTGCCAGCAGCATACGGACAGGGGCGGGGGAGGATACGCAGTATTTT.

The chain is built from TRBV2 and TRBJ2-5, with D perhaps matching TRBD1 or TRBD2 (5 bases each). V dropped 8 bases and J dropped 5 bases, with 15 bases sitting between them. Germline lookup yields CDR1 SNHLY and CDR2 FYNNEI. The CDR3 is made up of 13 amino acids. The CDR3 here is CASRFGATETQYF. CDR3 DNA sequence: TGTGCCAGCCGTTTCGGGGCGACGGAGACCCAGTACTTC.

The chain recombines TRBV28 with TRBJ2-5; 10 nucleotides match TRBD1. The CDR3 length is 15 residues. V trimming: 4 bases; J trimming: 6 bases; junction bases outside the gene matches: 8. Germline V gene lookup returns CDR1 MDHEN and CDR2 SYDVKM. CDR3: CASSSTGTGEKTQYF. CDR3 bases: TGTGCCAGCAGTTCCACCGGGACAGGGGAAAAGACCCAGTACTTC.

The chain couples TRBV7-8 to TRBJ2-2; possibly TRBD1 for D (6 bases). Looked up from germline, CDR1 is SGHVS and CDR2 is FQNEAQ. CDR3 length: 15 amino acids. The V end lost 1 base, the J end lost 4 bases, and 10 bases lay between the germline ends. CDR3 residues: CASSLGDTITGELFF. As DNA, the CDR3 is TGTGCCAGCAGCTTAGGGGACACTATCACCGGGGAGCTGTTTTTT.

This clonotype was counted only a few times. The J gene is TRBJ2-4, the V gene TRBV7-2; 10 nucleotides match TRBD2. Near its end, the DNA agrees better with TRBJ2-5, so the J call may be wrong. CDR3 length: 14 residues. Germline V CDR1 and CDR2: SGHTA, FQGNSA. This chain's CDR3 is CASRSGRRPETQYF. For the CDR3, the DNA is TGTGCCAGCCGTAGCGGGAGGAGGCCAGAGACCCAGTACTTC.

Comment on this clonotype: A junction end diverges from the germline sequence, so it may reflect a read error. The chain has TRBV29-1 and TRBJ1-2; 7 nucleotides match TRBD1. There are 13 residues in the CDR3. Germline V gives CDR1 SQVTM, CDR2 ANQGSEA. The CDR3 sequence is CGVDQGGNYGYTF. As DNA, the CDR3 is TGCGGCGTTGATCAGGGGGGGAACTATGGCTACACCTTC.

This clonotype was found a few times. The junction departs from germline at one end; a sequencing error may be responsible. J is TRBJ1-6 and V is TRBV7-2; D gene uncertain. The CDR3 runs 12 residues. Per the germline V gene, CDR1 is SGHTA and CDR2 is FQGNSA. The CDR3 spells CACSSRGSPLHF. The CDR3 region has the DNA TGTGCCTGCAGCTCCCGGGGTTCACCCCTCCACTTT.

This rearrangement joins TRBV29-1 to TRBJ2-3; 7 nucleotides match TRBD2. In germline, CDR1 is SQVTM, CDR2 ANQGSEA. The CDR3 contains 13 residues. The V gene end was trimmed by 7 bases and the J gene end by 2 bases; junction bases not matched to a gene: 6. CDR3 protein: CSASSGLTDTQYF. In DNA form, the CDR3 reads TGCAGCGCCTCTAGCGGACTCACAGATACGCAGTATTTT.

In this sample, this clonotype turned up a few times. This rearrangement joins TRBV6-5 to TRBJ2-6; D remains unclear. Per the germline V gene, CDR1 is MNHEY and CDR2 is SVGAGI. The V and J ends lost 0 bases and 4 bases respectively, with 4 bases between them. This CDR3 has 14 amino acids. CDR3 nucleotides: TGTGCCAGCAGTTACTCGAACGGGGCCAACGTCCTGACTTTC. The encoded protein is CASSYSNGANVLTF.

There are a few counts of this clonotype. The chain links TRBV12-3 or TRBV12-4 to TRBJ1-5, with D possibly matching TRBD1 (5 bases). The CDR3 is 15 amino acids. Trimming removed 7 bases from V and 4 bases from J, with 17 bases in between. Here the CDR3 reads CASTSSRDGNQPQHF. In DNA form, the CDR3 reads TGTGCCAGCACCTCCTCCCGGGACGGGAATCAGCCCCAGCATTTT.

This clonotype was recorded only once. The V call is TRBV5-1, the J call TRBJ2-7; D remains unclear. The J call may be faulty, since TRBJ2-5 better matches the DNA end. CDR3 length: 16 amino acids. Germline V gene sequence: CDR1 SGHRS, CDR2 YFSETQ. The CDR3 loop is CASSLLPGIYGETQYF. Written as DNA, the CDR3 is TGCGCCAGCAGCTTGCTACCGGGCATCTACGGGGAGACCCAGTACTTC.

The CDR3 coding sequence is TGTGCCAGTCGGACTAGCGGGAGTTCCAATGAGCAGTTCTTC. It codes for CASRTSGSSNEQFF. This chain joins TRBV3-1 and TRBJ2-1; 13 nucleotides align to TRBD2. The V gene's germline CDR1 is LGHDT and CDR2 YNNKEL (reference sequence). J gave up 6 bases and V 9 bases, and 5 bases lay outside the gene matches. The CDR3 covers 14 residues.

The CDR3 here is CSARDGGRVTQYF. The CDR3 DNA reads TGCAGTGCTCGGGACGGGGGGCGGGTTACGCAGTATTTT. The rearrangement uses TRBV20-1 and TRBJ2-3; the D gene is possibly TRBD2 (7 bases). CDR1 DFQATT and CDR2 SNEGSKA come from the germline V gene (reference sequence). Deletions cut 5 bases from V and 8 bases from J, with 17 bases between. The CDR3 is 13 residues long.

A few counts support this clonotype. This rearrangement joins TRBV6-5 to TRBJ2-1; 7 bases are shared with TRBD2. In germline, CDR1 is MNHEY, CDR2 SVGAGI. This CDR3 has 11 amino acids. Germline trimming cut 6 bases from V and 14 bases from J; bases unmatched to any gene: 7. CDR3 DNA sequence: TGTGCCAGCAGCCACGGGGGGAGGGAGTTCTTC. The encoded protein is CASSHGGREFF.

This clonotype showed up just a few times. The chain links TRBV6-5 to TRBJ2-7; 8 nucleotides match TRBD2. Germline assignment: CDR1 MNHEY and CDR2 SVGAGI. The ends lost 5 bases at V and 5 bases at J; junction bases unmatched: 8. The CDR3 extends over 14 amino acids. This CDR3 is CASSGAGVANEQYF. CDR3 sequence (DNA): TGTGCCAGCAGTGGAGCGGGGGTAGCGAACGAGCAGTACTTC.

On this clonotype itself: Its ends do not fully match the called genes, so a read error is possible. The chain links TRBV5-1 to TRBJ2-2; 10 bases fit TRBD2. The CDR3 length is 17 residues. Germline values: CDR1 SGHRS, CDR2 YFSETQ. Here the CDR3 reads CASSPLAGSPNTGERFF. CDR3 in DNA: TGCGCCAGCAGCCCACTAGCGGGGAGTCCGAACACCGGGGAGCGGTTTTTT.